This record covers a single TCR beta chain. Its antigen is not known. The sample comes from a study of long-term antiretroviral therapy in people with HIV. Study overall: The oldest specimens predate the 2015 immediate-ART recommendation by about a decade.

General study points: The study collected blood between about 2003 and 2017, possibly under older ART regimens. Whereas controls had wider CDR3 length ranges, HIV repertoires had narrower ones. Before ART, certain clones expanded, and these dominated the repertoire at all time points.

The libraries were made with immunoSEQ v3.0 at survey level. Only in-frame clones appear in the TCRdb table, and some are missing; sequencing was by immunoSEQ multiplex PCR. Here the sample spans under 30,000 clones, roughly 87% being singletons. The sample in question was unsorted PBMCs, obtained 1.8 years before starting antiretroviral therapy. This clonotype was obtained from a man aged 45-65 years with HIV.

The CDR3, as DNA: TGTGCCAGCTCACCGGGAGGGGGACGTCGAGGAAACACCATATATTTT. It specifies CASSPGGGRRGNTIYF. This rearrangement joins TRBV18 to TRBJ1-3; D is possibly TRBD1 (6 bases). Per the germline V gene, CDR1 is KGHSH and CDR2 is LQKENI. Trimming took 3 bases from V and 4 from J, leaving 16 bases between them. The CDR3 consists of 16 residues.